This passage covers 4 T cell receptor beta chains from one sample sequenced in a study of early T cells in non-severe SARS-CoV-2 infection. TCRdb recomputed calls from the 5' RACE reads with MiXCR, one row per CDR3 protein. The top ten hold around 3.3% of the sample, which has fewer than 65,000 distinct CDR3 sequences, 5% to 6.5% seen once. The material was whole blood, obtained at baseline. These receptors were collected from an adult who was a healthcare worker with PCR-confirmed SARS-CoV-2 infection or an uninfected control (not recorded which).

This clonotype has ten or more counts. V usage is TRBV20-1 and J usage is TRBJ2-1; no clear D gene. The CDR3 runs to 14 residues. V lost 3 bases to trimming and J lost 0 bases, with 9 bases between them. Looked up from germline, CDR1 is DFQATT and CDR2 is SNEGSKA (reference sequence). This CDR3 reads CSARRYSSYNEQFF. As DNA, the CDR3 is TGCAGTGCTAGGCGGTACAGCTCCTACAATGAGCAGTTCTTC.

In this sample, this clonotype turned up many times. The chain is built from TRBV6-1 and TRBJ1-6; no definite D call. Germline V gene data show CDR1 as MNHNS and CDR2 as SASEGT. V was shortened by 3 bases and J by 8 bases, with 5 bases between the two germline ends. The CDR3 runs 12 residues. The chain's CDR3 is CASSDRHSPLHF. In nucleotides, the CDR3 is TGTGCCAGCAGTGACAGACATTCACCCCTCCACTTT.

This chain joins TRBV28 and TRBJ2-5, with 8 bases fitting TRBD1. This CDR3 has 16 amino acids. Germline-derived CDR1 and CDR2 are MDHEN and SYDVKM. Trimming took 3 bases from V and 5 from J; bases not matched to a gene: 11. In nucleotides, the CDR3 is TGTGCCAGCAGTTTGCAGCCAGGGGGCGCGATTGAGACCCAGTACTTC. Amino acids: CASSLQPGGAIETQYF.

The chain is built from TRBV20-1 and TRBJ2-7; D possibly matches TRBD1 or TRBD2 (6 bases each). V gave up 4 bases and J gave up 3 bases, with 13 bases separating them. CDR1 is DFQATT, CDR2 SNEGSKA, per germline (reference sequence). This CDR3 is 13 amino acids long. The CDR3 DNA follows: TGCAGTGCTAAGGGGGAGGAATTCTACGAGCAGTACTTC. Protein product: CSAKGEEFYEQYF.